A selection of T cell receptor beta chains follows, all from one sample in a study of blood T cells in healthy people across ages. TCRdb redid the calling of the 5' RACE reads with MiXCR, one entry per CDR3 protein. The sample includes 800,000 to 950,000 distinct CDR3 sequences, roughly 35% of them seen just once. Sequencing was performed on blood. These receptors were obtained from a man aged 18 to 35 in good health. Both conserved end residues are trimmed from each CDR3. The order of the fields is clone size, J gene, V gene, CDR3 protein. Clone size is given for some rows only: seen once, a few or many times, or a class if the clone is expanded.

clone_size: .; j_call: TRBJ1-4; v_call: TRBV7-2; cdr3_aa: ASSFQGSNEKLF
clone_size: .; j_call: TRBJ1-5; v_call: TRBV5-5; cdr3_aa: ARGQPQH
clone_size: few; j_call: TRBJ1-2; v_call: TRBV6-2/TRBV6-3; cdr3_aa: ASSSPWSGYT
clone_size: .; j_call: .; v_call: TRBV12-3/TRBV12-4; cdr3_aa: ASSLRRGDSYNEQY
clone_size: .; j_call: TRBJ2-1; v_call: TRBV12-3/TRBV12-4; cdr3_aa: ASSLWGLARF
clone_size: .; j_call: TRBJ2-1; v_call: TRBV29-1; cdr3_aa: SVRPRTGVEQF
clone_size: .; j_call: TRBJ2-4; v_call: TRBV4-3; cdr3_aa: ASSQAGGLRNIQY
clone_size: many; j_call: TRBJ2-1; v_call: TRBV7-2; cdr3_aa: ASKPRAGGEEQF
clone_size: .; j_call: TRBJ1-3; v_call: TRBV7-2; cdr3_aa: ASSPTGVSNTIY
clone_size: .; j_call: TRBJ1-5; v_call: TRBV6-5; cdr3_aa: ASSQTEPFGNQPQH
clone_size: .; j_call: TRBJ2-1; v_call: TRBV20-1; cdr3_aa: SARDPNNYNEQF
clone_size: .; j_call: TRBJ2-7; v_call: TRBV24-1; cdr3_aa: ATSDPRGREQY
clone_size: .; j_call: TRBJ2-7; v_call: TRBV6-1; cdr3_aa: ASSATLREQY
clone_size: few; j_call: TRBJ1-1; v_call: TRBV6-5; cdr3_aa: ASRPQGYTEAF
clone_size: many; j_call: TRBJ2-3; v_call: TRBV29-1; cdr3_aa: SVAGTGVSTDTQY
clone_size: .; j_call: TRBJ2-7; v_call: TRBV6-6; cdr3_aa: TSRRSNSEQY
clone_size: .; j_call: TRBJ1-1; v_call: TRBV20-1; cdr3_aa: SARAGDVGANPEAF
clone_size: few; j_call: TRBJ2-6; v_call: TRBV20-1; cdr3_aa: SARGSGANVLT
clone_size: .; j_call: TRBJ2-1; v_call: TRBV5-1; cdr3_aa: ASSLAASWSEQF
clone_size: few; j_call: TRBJ2-7; v_call: TRBV7-6; cdr3_aa: ASSLAGQKAYEQY
clone_size: .; j_call: TRBJ1-4; v_call: TRBV5-1; cdr3_aa: ASSLSPLGHLNEKLF
clone_size: few; j_call: TRBJ2-7; v_call: TRBV29-1; cdr3_aa: SVARGGGANNEQY